This TCR beta chain was obtained from a study of identical twins. This CDR3 is built from 15 residues. V dropped 7 bases and J dropped 4 bases, with 17 bases sitting between them. Unique molecular identifiers were present on the cDNA, and a universal primer site came from template switching. TCRdb called the 5' RACE reads again in MiXCR, with one record for every CDR3 protein. The sample lists about 700,000 distinct CDR3 sequences; approximately 6% were seen once. This clonotype has at least ten counts. What it binds is unknown. General study points: Among beta out-of-frame sequences, excess sharing between twins appeared weaker.

The chain has TRBV12-3 or TRBV12-4 and TRBJ2-1; either TRBD1 or TRBD2 may fit D (6 bases each). The sequence was obtained from a man aged 18 to 29 in good health. The sequenced sample consisted of naive T cells sorted from blood. The CDR3 DNA follows: TGTGCCAGCACTGACGATAGGGGGGCTTACAATGAGCAGTTCTTC. It encodes CASTDDRGAYNEQFF.